These 20 T cell receptor beta chains share one sample of origin, sequenced in a study of cytomegalovirus exposure and HLA in healthy donors. Produced via immunoSEQ multiplex PCR; TCRdb's table is partial and in-frame only. The table records 100,000 to 150,000 clones, roughly 95% of them present only once. Material: PBMCs. Receptors originate from a young man in good health and CMV-seronegative.

The chain combines TRBV10-3 with TRBJ1-3; D remains unclear. The germline V gene has CDR1 ENHRY and CDR2 SYGVKD. The CDR3 loop spans 11 amino acids. The V end lost 10 bases, the J end lost 4 bases, and 8 bases lay between the germline ends. The DNA of the CDR3 is TGTGCCACGTACGGGGGAAACACCATATATTTT. This codes for CATYGGNTIYF.

V is TRBV18 and J is TRBJ2-7, with 8 bases matching TRBD2. This CDR3 region has 15 residues. The V segment lost 3 bases and the J segment 5 bases; nucleotides outside the gene matches: 9. Germline V gene sequence: CDR1 KGHSH, CDR2 LQKENI. The CDR3 DNA reads as TGTGCCAGCTCACCCGCTAGCGGGCGAATCAACGAGCAGTACTTC. Translating gives CASSPASGRINEQYF.

In DNA, the CDR3 is TGTGCCAGCTCACCGGGGGGGCGGAATGAAGCTTTCTTT. Residues: CASSPGGRNEAFF. The genes are TRBV18 and TRBJ1-1, with D possibly being TRBD1 (6 bases). The CDR3 spans 13 residues. V dropped 3 bases and J dropped 7 bases, with 12 bases sitting between them. In germline, CDR1 is KGHSH, CDR2 LQKENI.

The chain couples TRBV15 to TRBJ1-5; weak D call: TRBD1 (5 bases). This CDR3 contains 15 residues. V lost 0 bases and J 4 bases, leaving 10 bases between the germline ends. CDR1 is LNHNV, CDR2 YYDKDF, per germline (reference sequence). The CDR3: CATSRDSGRNQPQHF. The CDR3 bases are TGTGCCACCAGCAGAGATTCAGGGCGGAATCAGCCCCAGCATTTT.

On this clone: Other DNA sequences in the sample encode the same CDR3. The CDR3: CASSVGGGTYEQYF. CDR3 DNA: TGTGCCAGCAGCGTCGGGGGAGGGACCTACGAGCAGTACTTC. The J gene is TRBJ2-7, the V gene TRBV9; the match to TRBD2 covers 7 bases. The CDR3 sequence is 14 residues long. Germline V lookup: CDR1 SGDLS, CDR2 YYNGEE. The V gene end was trimmed by 2 bases and the J gene end by 2 bases; junction bases not matched to a gene: 4.

This chain uses TRBV4-2 with TRBJ2-3; 11 bases line up with TRBD2. The CDR3 is 16 amino acids. Germline CDR1 LGHNA, CDR2 YNFKEQ. The trim removed 4 bases at V and 8 bases at J, leaving 11 bases unmatched. The CDR3 nucleotides read TGTGCCAGCAGCCCCGGGCTAGCGGGGGGCGCCGGTACGCAGTATTTT. Translation: CASSPGLAGGAGTQYF.

This rearrangement joins TRBV2 to TRBJ2-2; the D gene is possibly TRBD1 (5 bases). This CDR3 has 13 residues. CDR1 SNHLY and CDR2 FYNNEI come from the germline V gene. V lost 6 bases and J lost 6, with 11 bases in between. CDR3 sequence: CASRAEGAGELFF. CDR3 nucleotides: TGTGCCAGCAGGGCGGAAGGGGCCGGGGAGCTGTTTTTT.

V usage is TRBV27 and J usage is TRBJ2-2; 10 nucleotides match TRBD1. The CDR3 loop spans 14 amino acids. CDR1 is MNHEY, CDR2 SMNVEV, per germline (reference sequence). V was clipped by 5 bases and J by 7 bases; unmatched bases: 4. CDR3 amino acids: CASSAGQGVGELFF. CDR3 nucleotides: TGTGCCAGCAGTGCTGGACAGGGGGTCGGGGAGCTGTTTTTT.

This chain uses TRBV6-5 with TRBJ2-7, with 7 bases lining up with TRBD1. The CDR3 length is 14 residues. Germline V gene lookup returns CDR1 MNHEY and CDR2 SVGAGI. The ends lost 4 bases at V and 2 bases at J; junction bases unmatched: 5. CDR3 in DNA: TGTGCCAGCAGTTCGTCGACAGGGACCTACGAGCAGTACTTC. The encoded protein is CASSSSTGTYEQYF.

The genes are TRBV28 and TRBJ1-2, with D perhaps TRBD1 (6 bases). V lost 8 bases to trimming and J lost 5 bases, with 15 bases between them. This CDR3 spans 13 amino acids. Germline lookup yields CDR1 MDHEN and CDR2 SYDVKM. This CDR3 is CASRSSGEYGYTF. Written as DNA, the CDR3 is TGTGCCAGCCGGTCCTCAGGGGAGTATGGCTACACCTTC.

In nucleotides, the CDR3 is TGTGCCAGCAGCCAAGAGCGCGGGAGAGAGACCCAGTACTTC. The encoded protein is CASSQERGRETQYF. The gene calls are TRBV4-2 and TRBJ2-5, with 7 bases lining up with TRBD2. The CDR3 loop spans 14 amino acids. The germline CDR1 and CDR2 sequences are LGHNA and YNFKEQ. V trimming: 0 bases; J trimming: 4 bases; junction bases outside the gene matches: 2.

The J gene is TRBJ2-7, the V gene TRBV6-5; the match to TRBD1 covers 10 bases. CDR3 size: 14 residues. Germline assignment: CDR1 MNHEY and CDR2 SVGAGI. The ends lost 6 bases at V and 3 bases at J; junction bases unmatched: 5. The CDR3 sequence: CASRAGQGGYEQYF. Here the CDR3 DNA reads TGTGCCAGCAGAGCAGGACAGGGGGGCTACGAGCAGTACTTC.

This clone was detected once. The J gene is TRBJ2-5, the V gene TRBV27; the D gene is possibly TRBD1 (6 bases). The germline V gene has CDR1 MNHEY and CDR2 SMNVEV (reference sequence). The CDR3 has 16 amino acids. The V and J ends lost 5 bases and 3 bases respectively, with 19 bases between them. CDR3 region: CASSPRAGAIEETQYF. The CDR3 DNA follows: TGTGCCAGCAGTCCCAGGGCAGGGGCCATAGAAGAGACCCAGTACTTC.

The chain recombines TRBV19 with TRBJ2-7, with TRBD1 as a possible D gene (5 bases). Trimming cost V 8 bases and J 0 bases, with 17 bases left between them. The CDR3 extends over 15 amino acids. Germline values: CDR1 LNHDA, CDR2 SQIVND (reference sequence). The CDR3 protein is CASSQGVPSSYEQYF. The CDR3 DNA is TGTGCCAGTTCCCAGGGCGTTCCGAGCTCCTACGAGCAGTACTTC.

The genes are TRBV27 and TRBJ2-3; 12 bases agree with TRBD2. This CDR3 contains 15 residues. V gave up 2 bases and J gave up 3 bases; unmatched junction bases: 0. Germline values: CDR1 MNHEY, CDR2 SMNVEV (reference sequence). The CDR3 region has the DNA TGTGCCAGCAGTTTAGGGACTAGCGGGACAGATACGCAGTATTTT. Its protein product is CASSLGTSGTDTQYF.

V gene TRBV30 combines with J gene TRBJ1-1; a weak D match, TRBD1 (5 bases). The CDR3 contains 16 residues. Germline V gene sequence: CDR1 GTSNPN, CDR2 SVGIG (reference sequence). V was cut by 6 bases and J by 0 bases, with 20 bases left in between. The CDR3, as DNA: TGTGCCTGCGGAAAGCGGGGCAGCCTACTGAACACTGAAGCTTTCTTT. It specifies CACGKRGSLLNTEAFF.

The V and J genes are TRBV7-2 and TRBJ1-1; possible D gene TRBD1, 6 bases. This CDR3 has 14 residues. Germline V gene data show CDR1 as SGHTA and CDR2 as FQGNSA. Trimming removed 1 base at V and 1 base at J, with 7 bases between. The chain's CDR3 is CASSLGTANTEAFF. As DNA, the CDR3 is TGTGCCAGCAGCTTAGGGACAGCGAACACTGAAGCTTTCTTT.

The chain recombines TRBV28 with TRBJ2-7, with 8 bases aligning to TRBD1. With 5 bases clipped from V and 1 base from J, the junction kept 13 bases outside the gene matches. The CDR3 is 17 amino acids. CDR1 and CDR2 from the germline V gene are MDHEN and SYDVKM. This CDR3 reads CASSLIPGTGPSYEQYF. The CDR3, as DNA: TGTGCCAGCAGTCTAATCCCCGGGACAGGACCATCCTACGAGCAGTACTTC.

This clone was counted a single time. The CDR3 bases are TGTGCCAGCAGCCCCCTGGGACTAGCGGGGTCTTTGACCCAGTACTTC. It codes for CASSPLGLAGSLTQYF. This chain uses TRBV7-9 with TRBJ2-5; TRBD2 aligns across 13 bases. Looked up from germline, CDR1 is SEHNR and CDR2 is FQNEAQ (reference sequence). This CDR3 spans 16 amino acids. J lost 7 bases, V lost 5 bases, and 10 bases had no gene match.

In nucleotides, the CDR3 is TGTGCCAGCAGCCAAGACGTCAGGGGGCGCGGGGAGACCCAGTACTTC. Its translation: CASSQDVRGRGETQYF. The rearrangement uses TRBV14 and TRBJ2-5, with 8 bases that match TRBD1. The V gene's germline CDR1 is SGHDN and CDR2 FVKESK. Unmatched junction bases numbered 8, after V lost 0 bases and J lost 5 bases. This CDR3 comprises 16 residues.